This note documents a single T cell receptor (beta chain) sequence. The sample comes from a study of PD-1 blockade in mismatch repair-deficient tumors. In the study overall: Enrolled about 2012-2016, patients had progressing, pretreated mismatch repair-deficient cancers of about a dozen types.

A few pembrolizumab responders had their TCRs sequenced. The assay was immunoSEQ multiplex PCR, and TCRdb's table has in-frame clones only and misses some. The profile covers 70,000 to 90,000 clones, with roughly 80% appearing a single time and approximately 5.1% taken by the ten largest. The germline CDR1 and CDR2 sequences are MDHEN and SYDVKM. The CDR3 is 12 residues long. Trimming stripped 5 bases from V and 4 bases from J, with 9 bases between. The TCR was taken from an adult with mismatch repair-deficient cancer. Sequencing was performed on peripheral blood, taken 44 weeks after starting pembrolizumab. The chain recombines TRBV28 with TRBJ2-7; D is uncertain. DNA of the CDR3: TGTGCCAGCAGTGCTGTTTCTTACGAGCAGTACTTC. It specifies CASSAVSYEQYF.